This T cell receptor beta chain stems from a study of chemoradiotherapy in HPV16-positive cancers. Study-wide results and limits: Candidate HPV-specific clones and E7-related TCR motifs grew in tumor during treatment. The functional HPV-specific definition rests on just a couple of HPV16-positive patients.

Over chemoradiotherapy, repertoires were sampled more than once. Of note for this clone: As yet, its antigen is unknown.

Clones were read by immunoSEQ multiplex PCR, and TCRdb kept only the in-frame ones, dropping some. Here the sample spans 9,500 to 15,000 clones, around 81% being singletons. The sample was taken from a patient who underwent chemoradiotherapy. The source of this sequence is a human donor with HPV-associated anogenital cancer.

The CDR3 loop reads CASSLGQNQPQHF. Written as DNA, the CDR3 is TGTGCCAGCAGCTTAGGGCAGAATCAGCCCCAGCATTTT. The chain couples TRBV7-2 to TRBJ1-5; D not resolved. The CDR3 runs to 13 residues. The V end was cut by 1 base, the J end by 4 bases, with 5 bases between. Germline CDR1 reads SGHTA; CDR2 reads FQGNSA.